The following is a T cell receptor beta chain sequence with its context. This entry comes from a study of T cell responses to AZD1222 COVID-19 vaccine. TCRdb's table, derived via immunoSEQ multiplex PCR, lists solely in-frame clones and lacks some. Here the sample spans approximately 140,000 clones, 94% being singletons. The germline CDR1 and CDR2 sequences are SEHNR and FQNEAQ (reference sequence). The germline V and J ends were trimmed by 6 bases and 0 bases, with 9 bases remaining between them. CDR3 length equals 14 residues. The chain has TRBV7-9 and TRBJ1-3; D may be TRBD1 (5 bases). The TCR comes from an adult in good health. The sequencing here drew on peripheral blood, taken on day 0 of AZD1222 vaccination. CDR3 loop: CASREGPSGNTIYF. CDR3 DNA: TGTGCCAGCAGAGAGGGGCCCTCTGGAAACACCATATATTTT.